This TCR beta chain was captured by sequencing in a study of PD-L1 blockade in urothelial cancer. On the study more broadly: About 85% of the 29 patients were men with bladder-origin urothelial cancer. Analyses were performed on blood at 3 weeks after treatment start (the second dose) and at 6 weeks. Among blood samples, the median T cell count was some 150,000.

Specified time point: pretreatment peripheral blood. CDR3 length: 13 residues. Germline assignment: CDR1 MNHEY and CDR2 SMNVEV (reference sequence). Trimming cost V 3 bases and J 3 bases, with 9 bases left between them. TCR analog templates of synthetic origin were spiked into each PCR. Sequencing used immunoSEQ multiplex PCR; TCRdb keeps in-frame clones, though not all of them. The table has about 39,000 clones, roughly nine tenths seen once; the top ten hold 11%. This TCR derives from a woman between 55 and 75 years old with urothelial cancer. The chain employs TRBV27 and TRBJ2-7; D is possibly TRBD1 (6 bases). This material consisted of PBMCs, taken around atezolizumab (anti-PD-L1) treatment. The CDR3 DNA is TGTGCCAGCAGTTTTGGGGGCGGCTACGAGCAGTACTTC. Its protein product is CASSFGGGYEQYF.